This T cell receptor (beta chain) comes out of a study of regulatory T cells in long-lasting Graves disease. Study-wide findings and caveats: Persistent patients shared more public clonotypes (2,741) than newly diagnosed patients (about 970). With a small sample size, accuracy may have been reduced.

Time point denoted: newly diagnosed GD, antithyroid drugs for less than 3 months. Extracted PBMC RNA gave rise to the TCR library. The TCR beta library used iRepertoire HTBI primers with Arm-PCR amplification of CDR3. TCRdb called the multiplex PCR reads again in MiXCR, with one record for every CDR3 protein. The sample includes hundreds of thousands of distinct CDR3 sequences, 15% of them seen just once. CDR3 size: 18 residues. Germline CDR1 is MGHRA and CDR2 is YSYEKL. The V and J ends lost 3 bases and 3 bases, in that order; junction bases with no gene match: 11. Comments on this clonotype: Its antigen is not known.

These data were likewise used in another study, on T cells in Graves' hyperthyroidism and ophthalmopathy. According to that study: First-round RT-PCR with HTBI primers amplified the TCR CDR3 region.

V is TRBV4-1 and J is TRBJ2-2; 9 nucleotides align to TRBD2. This clonotype was obtained from a woman between 40 and 50 years old with Graves disease. The specimen comprised peripheral blood mononuclear cells (PBMCs), sampled at new diagnosis, from a patient treated with antithyroid drugs. The CDR3 reads CASSHSSGTSRDTGELFF. CDR3 DNA sequence: TGCGCCAGCAGCCATAGTTCTGGGACTAGCCGGGACACCGGGGAGCTGTTTTTT.